This T cell receptor beta chain was obtained from a study of blood T cell repertoires in COVID-19. About the study: PBMCs, B-cell-depleted T cells, or T cells were the source of the cDNA or gDNA that made up the material.

The CDR3 extends over 14 amino acids. The V gene lost 3 bases and the J gene lost 11 bases, with 16 bases spanning the gap. Looked up from germline, CDR1 is MNHNS and CDR2 is SASEGT. Sequencing used immunoSEQ multiplex PCR; TCRdb keeps in-frame clones, though not all of them. The sample includes tens of thousands of clones, roughly 86% of them seen just once. The source is a human donor in a cohort sampled during active COVID-19. The V and J genes are TRBV6-1 and TRBJ1-4, with D possibly being TRBD1 (6 bases). The material sequenced was peripheral blood. In nucleotides, the CDR3 is TGTGCCAGCAGTGAGGACAGCGGGGGGGGGAAACTGTTTTTT. The encoded protein is CASSEDSGGGKLFF.